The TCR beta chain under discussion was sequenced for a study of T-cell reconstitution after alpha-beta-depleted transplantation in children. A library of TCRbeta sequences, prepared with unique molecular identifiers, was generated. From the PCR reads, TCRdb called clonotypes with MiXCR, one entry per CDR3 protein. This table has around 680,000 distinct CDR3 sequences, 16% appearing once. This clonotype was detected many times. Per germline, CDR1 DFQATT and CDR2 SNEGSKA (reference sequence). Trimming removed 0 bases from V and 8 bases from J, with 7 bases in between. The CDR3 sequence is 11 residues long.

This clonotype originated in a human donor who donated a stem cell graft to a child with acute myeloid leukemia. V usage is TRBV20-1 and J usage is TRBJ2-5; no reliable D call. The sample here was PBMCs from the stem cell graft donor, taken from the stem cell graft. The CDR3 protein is CSARDPETQYF. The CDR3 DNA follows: TGCAGTGCTAGAGATCCCGAAACCCAGTACTTC.